This T cell receptor (beta chain) came from a study of technical replicates of blood from a few donors. Germline loops: CDR1 SGDLS, CDR2 YYNGEE. This CDR3 is built from 17 residues. J was trimmed by 4 bases and V by 4 bases; bases with no gene match: 16. Sequencing used immunoSEQ multiplex PCR; TCRdb keeps in-frame clones, though not all of them. The sample comprises around 89,000 clones, approximately 94% of which are singletons, and 0.2% to 0.3% rests with the top ten. The clonotype comes from a human donor in good health. The chain has TRBV9 and TRBJ2-5, with 7 bases aligning to TRBD2. Sequenced sample: T cells isolated from PBMCs. CDR3 loop: CASSPQGAGFVGETQYF. As DNA, the CDR3 is TGTGCCAGCAGCCCCCAGGGAGCGGGGTTTGTTGGAGAGACCCAGTACTTC.